This record looks at one T cell receptor (beta chain) sequence and its context. Authors' methods: Amplified reference gene primers provided the basis for estimating nucleated cell counts. Some clones are missing from TCRdb's copy, which holds only in-frame ones; the method was immunoSEQ multiplex PCR. V and J calls and clone size are as listed in that table; D and trimming were resolved from the DNA. The table shows roughly 55,000 clones, with roughly three quarters occurring only once. This CDR3 is 16 amino acids long. Germline V gene data show CDR1 as SEHNR and CDR2 as FQNEAQ (reference sequence). With V trimmed by 2 bases and J by 1 base, 6 bases remained unmatched. These data are taken from a study of blood T cell repertoires in COVID-19. Study-wide background: The United States, Italy and Spain were the sources of the acute and convalescent COVID-19 samples. From T cells, B-cell-depleted T cells, or PBMCs came the material, which was cDNA or gDNA.

The source of this sequence is a man in his sixties with acute or convalescent COVID-19. V gene TRBV7-9 combines with J gene TRBJ1-1; 8 bases are shared with TRBD1. The sample comprised peripheral blood. CDR3 amino acids: CASSLRTGRRNTEAFF. The CDR3 region has the DNA TGTGCCAGCAGCTTAAGGACAGGGAGGCGGAACACTGAAGCTTTCTTT.